This T cell receptor beta chain was sequenced in a study of blood T cell repertoires in COVID-19. This CDR3 has 17 amino acids. CDR1 and CDR2 from the germline V gene are SGHAT and FQNNGV. J gave up 5 bases and V 4 bases, and 10 bases lay outside the gene matches. Profiled with immunoSEQ multiplex PCR; TCRdb holds only in-frame clones, not every one. The repertoire consists of 220,000 or so clones, with about 81% occurring once and the leading ten covering 8% to 9%. The chain carries TRBV11-2 and TRBJ2-5; 13 bases align to TRBD2. The sequenced sample consisted of peripheral blood. This receptor was taken from a woman aged 80 or older with COVID-19, enrolled during active disease. Here the CDR3 DNA reads TGTGCCAGCAGCTCGGGACTAGCGGGGCGGGTCTTGGAGACCCAGTACTTC. Translated, it gives CASSSGLAGRVLETQYF.